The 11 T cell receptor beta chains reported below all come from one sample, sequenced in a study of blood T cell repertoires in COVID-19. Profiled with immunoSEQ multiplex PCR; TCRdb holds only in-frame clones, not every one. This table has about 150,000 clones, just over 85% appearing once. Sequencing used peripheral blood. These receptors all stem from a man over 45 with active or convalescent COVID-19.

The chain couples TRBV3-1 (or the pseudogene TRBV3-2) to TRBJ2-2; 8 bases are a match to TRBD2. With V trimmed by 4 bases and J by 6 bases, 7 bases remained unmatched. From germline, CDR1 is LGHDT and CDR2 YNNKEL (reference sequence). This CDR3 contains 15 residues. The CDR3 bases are TGTGCCAGCAGCCGCCCTCCTAGCGGGTCCGGGGAGCTGTTTTTT. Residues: CASSRPPSGSGELFF.

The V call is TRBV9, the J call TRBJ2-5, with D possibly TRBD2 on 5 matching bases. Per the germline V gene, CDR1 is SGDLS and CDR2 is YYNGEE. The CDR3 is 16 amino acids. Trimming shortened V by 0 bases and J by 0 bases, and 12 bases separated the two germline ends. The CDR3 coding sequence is TGTGCCAGCAGCGTAGCAGCTAGCCCAAACCAAGAGACCCAGTACTTC. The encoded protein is CASSVAASPNQETQYF. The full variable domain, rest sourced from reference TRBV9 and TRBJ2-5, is DSGVTQTPKHLITATGQRVTLRCSPRSGDLSVYWYQQSLDQGLQFLIQYYNGEERAKGNILERFSAQQFPDLHSELNLSSLELGDSALYFCASSVAASPNQETQYFGPGTRLLVL.

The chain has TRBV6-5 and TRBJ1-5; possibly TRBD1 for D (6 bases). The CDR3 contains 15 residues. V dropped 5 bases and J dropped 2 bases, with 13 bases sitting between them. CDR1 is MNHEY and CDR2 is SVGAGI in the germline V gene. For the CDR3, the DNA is TGTGCCAGCAGTCCTAACAGGGTAGGCAATCAGCCCCAGCATTTT. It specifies CASSPNRVGNQPQHF.

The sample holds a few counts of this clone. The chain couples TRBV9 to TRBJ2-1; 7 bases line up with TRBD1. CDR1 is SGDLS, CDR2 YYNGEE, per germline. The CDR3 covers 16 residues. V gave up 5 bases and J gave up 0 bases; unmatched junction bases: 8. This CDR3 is CASSTSTGSSYNEQFF. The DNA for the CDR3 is TGTGCCAGCAGTACCTCGACAGGGAGCTCCTACAATGAGCAGTTCTTC.

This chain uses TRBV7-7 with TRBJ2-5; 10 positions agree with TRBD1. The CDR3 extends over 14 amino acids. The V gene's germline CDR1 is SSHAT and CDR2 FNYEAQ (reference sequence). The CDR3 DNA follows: TGTGCTAGCGGACGGACAGGGGGTGGAGAGACCCAGTACTTC. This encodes CASGRTGGGETQYF.

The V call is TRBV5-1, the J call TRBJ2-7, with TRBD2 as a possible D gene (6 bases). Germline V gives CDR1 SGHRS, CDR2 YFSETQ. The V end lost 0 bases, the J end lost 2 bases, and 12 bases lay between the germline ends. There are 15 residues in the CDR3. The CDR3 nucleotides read TGCGCCAGCAGCTTGGGAGGCGGGGTACCCTACGAGCAGTACTTC. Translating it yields CASSLGGGVPYEQYF.

CDR3 sequence (DNA): TGTGCCAGCTCACCAACCGTACTTAACAGCCCCACAGATACGCAGTATTTT. Amino acid sequence: CASSPTVLNSPTDTQYF. The V and J genes are TRBV18 and TRBJ2-3; D is unresolved. Trimming removed 2 bases at V and 2 bases at J, with 17 bases between. The CDR3 contains 17 residues. The V gene's germline CDR1 is KGHSH and CDR2 LQKENI.

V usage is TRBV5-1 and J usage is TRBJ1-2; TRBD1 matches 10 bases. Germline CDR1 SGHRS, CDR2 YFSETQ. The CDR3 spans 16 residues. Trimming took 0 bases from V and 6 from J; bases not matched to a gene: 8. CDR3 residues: CASSLEQGTGVHGYTF. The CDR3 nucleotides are TGCGCCAGCAGCTTGGAGCAAGGGACAGGGGTTCATGGCTACACCTTC.

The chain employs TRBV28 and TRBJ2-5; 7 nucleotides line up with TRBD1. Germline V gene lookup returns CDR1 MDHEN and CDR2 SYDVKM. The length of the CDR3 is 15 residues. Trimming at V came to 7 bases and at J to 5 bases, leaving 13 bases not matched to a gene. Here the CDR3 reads CASNPGTVLVETQYF. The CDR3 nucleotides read TGTGCCAGCAACCCCGGGACAGTTCTTGTCGAGACCCAGTACTTC.

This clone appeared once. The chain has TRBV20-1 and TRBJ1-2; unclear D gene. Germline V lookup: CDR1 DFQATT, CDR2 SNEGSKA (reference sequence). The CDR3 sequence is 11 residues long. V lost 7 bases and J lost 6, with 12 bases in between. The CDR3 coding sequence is TGCAGTGGGGCCCTTGGGCATGGCTACACCTTC. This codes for CSGALGHGYTF.

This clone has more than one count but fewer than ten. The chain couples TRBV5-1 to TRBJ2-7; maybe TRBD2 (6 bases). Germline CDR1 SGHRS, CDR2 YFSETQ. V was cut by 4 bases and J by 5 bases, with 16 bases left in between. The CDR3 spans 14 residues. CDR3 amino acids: CASSQTGRYHEQYF. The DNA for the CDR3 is TGCGCCAGCAGCCAAACCGGGAGATACCACGAGCAGTACTTC.